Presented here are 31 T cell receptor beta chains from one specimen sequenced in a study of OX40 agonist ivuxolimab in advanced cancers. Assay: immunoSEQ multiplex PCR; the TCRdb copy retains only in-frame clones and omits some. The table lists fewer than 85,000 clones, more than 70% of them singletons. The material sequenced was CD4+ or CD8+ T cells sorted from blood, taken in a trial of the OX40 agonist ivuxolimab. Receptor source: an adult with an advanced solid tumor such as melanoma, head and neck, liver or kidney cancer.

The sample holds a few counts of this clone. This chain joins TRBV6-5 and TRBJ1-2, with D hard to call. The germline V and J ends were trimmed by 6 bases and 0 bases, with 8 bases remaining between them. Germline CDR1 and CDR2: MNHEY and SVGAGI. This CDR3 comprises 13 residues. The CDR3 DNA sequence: TGTGCCAGCAGACTTGACGCTAACTATGGCTACACCTTC. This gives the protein CASRLDANYGYTF.

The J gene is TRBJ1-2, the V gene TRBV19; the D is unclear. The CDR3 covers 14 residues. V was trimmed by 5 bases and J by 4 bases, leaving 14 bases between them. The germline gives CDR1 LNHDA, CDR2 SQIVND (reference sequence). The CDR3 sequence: CASSGWDSRYGYTF. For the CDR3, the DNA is TGTGCCAGTAGTGGCTGGGATTCCCGCTATGGCTACACCTTC.

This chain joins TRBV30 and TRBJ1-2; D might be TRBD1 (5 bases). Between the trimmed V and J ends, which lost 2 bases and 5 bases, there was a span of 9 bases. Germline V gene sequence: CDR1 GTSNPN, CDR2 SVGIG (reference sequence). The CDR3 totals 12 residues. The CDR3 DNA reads TGTGCCTGGAGTCCCCGGGGGTATGGCTACACCTTC. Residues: CAWSPRGYGYTF.

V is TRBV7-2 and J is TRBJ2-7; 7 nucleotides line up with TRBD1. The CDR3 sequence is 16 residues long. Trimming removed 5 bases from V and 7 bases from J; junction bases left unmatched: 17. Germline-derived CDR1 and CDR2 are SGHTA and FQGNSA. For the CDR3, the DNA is TGTGCCAGCAGCGTAAGATCGGGACAGACCCCTCGGGAGCAGTACTTC. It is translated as CASSVRSGQTPREQYF.

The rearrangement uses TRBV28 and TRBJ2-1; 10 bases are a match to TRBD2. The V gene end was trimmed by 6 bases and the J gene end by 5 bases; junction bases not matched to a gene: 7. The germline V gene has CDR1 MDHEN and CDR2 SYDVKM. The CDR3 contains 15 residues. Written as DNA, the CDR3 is TGTGCCAGCAGAACCCTAGCGGGAGCCAACAATGAGCAGTTCTTC. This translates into CASRTLAGANNEQFF. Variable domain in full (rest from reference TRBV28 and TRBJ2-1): DVKVTQSSRYLVKRTGEKVFLECVQDMDHENMFWYRQDPGLGLRLIYFSYDVKMKEKGDIPEGYSVSREKKERFSLILESASTNQTSMYLCASRTLAGANNEQFFGPGTRLTVL.

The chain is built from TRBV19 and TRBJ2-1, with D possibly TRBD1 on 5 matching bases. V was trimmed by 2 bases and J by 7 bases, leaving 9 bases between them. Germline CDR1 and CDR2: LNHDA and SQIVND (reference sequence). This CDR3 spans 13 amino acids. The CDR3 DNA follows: TGTGCCAGTAGTATACAGGGTTCGAATGAGCAGTTCTTC. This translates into CASSIQGSNEQFF.

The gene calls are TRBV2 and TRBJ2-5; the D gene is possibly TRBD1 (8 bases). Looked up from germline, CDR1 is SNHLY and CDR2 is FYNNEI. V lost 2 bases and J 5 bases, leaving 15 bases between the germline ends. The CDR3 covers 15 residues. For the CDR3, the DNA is TGTGCCAGCAGTGAATACACAGGGGGAGGGGAGACCCAGTACTTC. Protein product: CASSEYTGGGETQYF.

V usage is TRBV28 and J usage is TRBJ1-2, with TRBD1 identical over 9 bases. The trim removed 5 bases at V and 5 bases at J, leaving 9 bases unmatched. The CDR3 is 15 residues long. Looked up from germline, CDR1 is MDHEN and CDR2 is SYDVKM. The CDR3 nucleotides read TGTGCCAGCAGTCCGTGGACAGGGGTAAAGTATGGCTACACCTTC. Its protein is CASSPWTGVKYGYTF.

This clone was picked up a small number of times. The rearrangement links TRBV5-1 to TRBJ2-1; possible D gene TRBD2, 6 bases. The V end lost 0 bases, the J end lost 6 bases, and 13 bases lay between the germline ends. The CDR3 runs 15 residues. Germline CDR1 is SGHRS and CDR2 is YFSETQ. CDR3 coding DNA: TGCGCCAGCAGCTTGGGGACTCCGGGAGTCAATGAGCAGTTCTTC. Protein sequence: CASSLGTPGVNEQFF.

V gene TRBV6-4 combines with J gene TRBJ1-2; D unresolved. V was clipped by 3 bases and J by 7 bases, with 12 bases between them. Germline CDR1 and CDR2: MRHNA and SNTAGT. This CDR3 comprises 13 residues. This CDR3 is CASSEPGGIGYTF. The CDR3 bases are TGTGCCAGCAGTGAGCCAGGAGGAATTGGCTACACCTTC.

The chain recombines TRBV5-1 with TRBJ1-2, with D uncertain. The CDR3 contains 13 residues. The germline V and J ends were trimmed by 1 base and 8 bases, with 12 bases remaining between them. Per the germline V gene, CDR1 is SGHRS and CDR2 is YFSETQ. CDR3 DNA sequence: TGCGCCAGCAGCTTGCCCTCGGAACCGGGCTACACCTTC. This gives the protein CASSLPSEPGYTF.

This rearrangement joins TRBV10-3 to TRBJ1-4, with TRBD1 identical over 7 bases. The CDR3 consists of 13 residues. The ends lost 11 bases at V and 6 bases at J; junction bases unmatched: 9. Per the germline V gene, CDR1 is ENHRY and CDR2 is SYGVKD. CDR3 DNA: TGTGCCGCCAAACAGGGGAGGGATGAAAAACTGTTTTTT. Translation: CAAKQGRDEKLFF.

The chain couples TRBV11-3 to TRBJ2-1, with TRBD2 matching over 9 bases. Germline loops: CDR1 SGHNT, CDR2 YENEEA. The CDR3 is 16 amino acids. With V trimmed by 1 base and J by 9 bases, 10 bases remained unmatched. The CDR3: CASSLGLAGNTGEQFF. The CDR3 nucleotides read TGTGCCAGCAGCTTAGGTCTAGCGGGGAACACAGGTGAGCAGTTCTTC.

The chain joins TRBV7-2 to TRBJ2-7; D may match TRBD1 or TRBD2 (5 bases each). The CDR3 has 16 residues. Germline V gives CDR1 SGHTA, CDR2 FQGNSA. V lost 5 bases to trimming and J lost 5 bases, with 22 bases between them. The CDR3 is CASSIRGADRRNEQYF. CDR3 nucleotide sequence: TGTGCCAGCAGCATCAGAGGGGCAGATAGAAGGAACGAGCAGTACTTC.

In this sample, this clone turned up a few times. This CDR3 reads CATSRALAGGLNEQFF. The CDR3 DNA reads as TGTGCCACCAGCAGGGCGCTAGCGGGAGGGCTTAATGAGCAGTTCTTC. The gene calls are TRBV15 and TRBJ2-1; the match to TRBD2 covers 12 bases. Trimming took 3 bases from V and 7 from J; bases not matched to a gene: 7. The CDR3 runs 16 residues. Germline lookup yields CDR1 LNHNV and CDR2 YYDKDF (reference sequence).

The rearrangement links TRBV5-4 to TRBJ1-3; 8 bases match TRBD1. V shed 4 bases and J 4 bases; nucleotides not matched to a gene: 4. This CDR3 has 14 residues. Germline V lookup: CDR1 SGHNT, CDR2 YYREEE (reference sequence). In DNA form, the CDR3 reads TGTGCCAGCAGCGTCGACAGGGGCGGAAACACCATATATTTT. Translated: CASSVDRGGNTIYF. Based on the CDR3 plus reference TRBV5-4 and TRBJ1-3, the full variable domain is ETGVTQSPTHLIKTRGQQVTLRCSSQSGHNTVSWYQQALGQGPQFIFQYYREEENGRGNFPPRFSGLQFPNYSSELNVNALELDDSALYLCASSVDRGGNTIYFGEGSWLTVV.

DNA of the CDR3: TGTGCCAGCAGCTCACTAGCATACACCGGGGAGCTGTTTTTT. This gives the protein CASSSLAYTGELFF. The chain couples TRBV7-3 to TRBJ2-2; D might be TRBD2 (6 bases). There are 14 residues in the CDR3. Germline CDR1 SGHTA, CDR2 FQGTGA. With 4 bases removed from V and 3 bases from J, the gap between germline ends came to 9 bases.

CDR3 loop: CAISERDVPSGNTIYF. As DNA, the CDR3 is TGTGCCATCAGTGAGCGGGACGTACCCTCTGGAAACACCATATATTTT. The chain is built from TRBV10-3 and TRBJ1-3; maybe TRBD1 (5 bases). Germline assignment: CDR1 ENHRY and CDR2 SYGVKD. This CDR3 is built from 16 residues. Trimming shortened V by 2 bases and J by 0 bases, and 11 bases separated the two germline ends.

The CDR3 is CASSLGLVGTGELFF. Here the CDR3 DNA reads TGTGCCAGCAGCCTAGGACTAGTCGGCACCGGGGAGCTGTTTTTT. J is TRBJ2-2 and V is TRBV7-3; TRBD2 agrees at 7 bases. V shed 5 bases, J shed 4 bases, and the junction held 7 bases outside the gene matches. The CDR3 has 15 amino acids. CDR1 and CDR2 from the germline V gene are SGHTA and FQGTGA.

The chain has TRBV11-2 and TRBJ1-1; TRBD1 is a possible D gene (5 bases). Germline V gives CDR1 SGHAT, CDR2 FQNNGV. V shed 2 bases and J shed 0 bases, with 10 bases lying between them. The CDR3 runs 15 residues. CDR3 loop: CASSLNPGLNTEAFF. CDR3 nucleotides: TGTGCCAGCAGCTTAAACCCAGGGCTGAACACTGAAGCTTTCTTT.

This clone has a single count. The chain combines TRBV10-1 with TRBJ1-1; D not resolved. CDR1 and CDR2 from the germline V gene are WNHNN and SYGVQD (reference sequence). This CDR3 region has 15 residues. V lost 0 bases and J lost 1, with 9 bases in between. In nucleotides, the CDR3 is TGCGCCAGCAGTGAGTCCGGACGGGAGAACACTGAAGCTTTCTTT. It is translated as CASSESGRENTEAFF.

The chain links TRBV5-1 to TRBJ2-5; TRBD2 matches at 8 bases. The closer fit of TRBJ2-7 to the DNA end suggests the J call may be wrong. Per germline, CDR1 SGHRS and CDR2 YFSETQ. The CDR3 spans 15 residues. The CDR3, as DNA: TGCGCCAGCAGCTTGGGTATAGCGGGAACCTACGAGCAGTACTTC. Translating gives CASSLGIAGTYEQYF.

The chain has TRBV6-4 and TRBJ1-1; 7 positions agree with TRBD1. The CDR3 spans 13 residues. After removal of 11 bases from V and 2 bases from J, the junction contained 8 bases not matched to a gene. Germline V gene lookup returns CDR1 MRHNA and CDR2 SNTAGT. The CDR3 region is CAGSGQFNTEAFF. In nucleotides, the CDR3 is TGTGCCGGGTCGGGACAGTTTAACACTGAAGCTTTCTTT.

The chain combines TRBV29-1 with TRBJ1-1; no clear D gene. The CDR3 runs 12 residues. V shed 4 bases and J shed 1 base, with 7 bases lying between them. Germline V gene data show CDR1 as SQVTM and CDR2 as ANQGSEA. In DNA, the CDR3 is TGCAGCGTTGCGATTACGAACACTGAAGCTTTCTTT. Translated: CSVAITNTEAFF.

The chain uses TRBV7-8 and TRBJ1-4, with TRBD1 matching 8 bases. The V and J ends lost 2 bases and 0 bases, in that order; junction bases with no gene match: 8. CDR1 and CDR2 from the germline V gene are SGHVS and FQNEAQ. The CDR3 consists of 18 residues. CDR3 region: CASSLSGRGLSTNEKLFF. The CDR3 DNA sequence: TGTGCCAGCAGCTTAAGCGGCAGGGGGCTATCAACTAATGAAAAACTGTTTTTT.

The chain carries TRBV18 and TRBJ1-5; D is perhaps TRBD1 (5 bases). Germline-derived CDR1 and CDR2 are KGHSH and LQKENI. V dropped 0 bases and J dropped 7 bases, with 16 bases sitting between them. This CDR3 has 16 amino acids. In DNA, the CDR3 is TGTGCCAGCTCACCACCGGGCGTCTCAGGGAGGCAGCCCCAGCATTTT. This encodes CASSPPGVSGRQPQHF.

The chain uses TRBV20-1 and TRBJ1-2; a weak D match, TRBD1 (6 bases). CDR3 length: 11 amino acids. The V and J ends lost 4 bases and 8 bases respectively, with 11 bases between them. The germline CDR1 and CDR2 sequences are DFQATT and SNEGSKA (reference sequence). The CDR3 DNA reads TGCAGTGCTAAATTGACAGGAGGCTACACCTTC. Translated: CSAKLTGGYTF.

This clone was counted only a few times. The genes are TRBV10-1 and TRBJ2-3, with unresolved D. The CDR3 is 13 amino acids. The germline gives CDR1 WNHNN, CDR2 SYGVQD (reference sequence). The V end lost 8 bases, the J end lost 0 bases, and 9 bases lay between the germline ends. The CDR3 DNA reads TGCGCCAGCGGTCCCAGGAGCACAGATACGCAGTATTTT. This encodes CASGPRSTDTQYF.

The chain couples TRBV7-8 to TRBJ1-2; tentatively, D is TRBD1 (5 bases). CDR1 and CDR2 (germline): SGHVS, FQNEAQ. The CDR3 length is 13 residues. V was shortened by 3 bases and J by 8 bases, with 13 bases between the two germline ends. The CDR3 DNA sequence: TGTGCCAGCAGCTTCCAGGGATTGGGCGGCTACACCTTC. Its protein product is CASSFQGLGGYTF.

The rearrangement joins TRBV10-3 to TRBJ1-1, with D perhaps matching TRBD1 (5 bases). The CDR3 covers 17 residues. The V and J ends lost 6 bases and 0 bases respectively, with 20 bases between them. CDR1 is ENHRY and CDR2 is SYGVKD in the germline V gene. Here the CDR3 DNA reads TGTGCCATCAGCAAGACACAGGCAGGCGACTTGAACACTGAAGCTTTCTTT. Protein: CAISKTQAGDLNTEAFF.

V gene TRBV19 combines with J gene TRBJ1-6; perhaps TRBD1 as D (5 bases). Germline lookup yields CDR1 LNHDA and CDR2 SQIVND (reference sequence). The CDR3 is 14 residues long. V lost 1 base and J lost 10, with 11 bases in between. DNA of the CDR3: TGTGCCAGTAGTATAGCAGGGCTGGGATCACCCCTCCACTTT. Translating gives CASSIAGLGSPLHF.